This entry lists 12 T cell receptor beta chains sequenced from one sample in a study of blood T cell repertoires in COVID-19. The assay was immunoSEQ multiplex PCR, and TCRdb's table has in-frame clones only and misses some. The table has about 220,000 clones, about 79% seen once. Sequencing was done on a sample of PBMCs or T cells enriched from blood (not recorded which). The origin of the receptors is a woman aged 55-69 years who had recovered from COVID-19.

V usage is TRBV4-3 and J usage is TRBJ2-1; D might be TRBD2 (6 bases). This CDR3 is built from 18 residues. The ends were cut back, 4 bases at V and 6 bases at J, with 25 bases in the middle. Germline V gene lookup returns CDR1 LGHNA and CDR2 YSLEER. CDR3 DNA sequence: TGCGCCAGCAGCCCAGCTCCGCCTGGGACCCCGGGGGTCAATGAGCAGTTCTTC. Translating it yields CASSPAPPGTPGVNEQFF.

This chain joins TRBV28 and TRBJ2-3; 8 bases align to TRBD2. The CDR3 runs to 13 residues. Unmatched junction bases numbered 3, after V lost 8 bases and J lost 2 bases. From germline, CDR1 is MDHEN and CDR2 SYDVKM. The CDR3 spells CASLSGDTDTQYF. The CDR3, as DNA: TGTGCCAGCCTTAGCGGGGACACAGATACGCAGTATTTT. Based on the CDR3 plus reference TRBV28 and TRBJ2-3, the full variable domain is DVKVTQSSRYLVKRTGEKVFLECVQDMDHENMFWYRQDPGLGLRLIYFSYDVKMKEKGDIPEGYSVSREKKERFSLILESASTNQTSMYLCASLSGDTDTQYFGPGTRLTVL.

The chain employs TRBV11-3 and TRBJ2-7; 9 bases fit TRBD1. V was clipped by 1 base and J by 6 bases; unmatched bases: 13. The CDR3 spans 17 residues. Germline V lookup: CDR1 SGHNT, CDR2 YENEEA. CDR3 protein: CASSLVQPGTGKGEQYF. As DNA, the CDR3 is TGTGCCAGCAGCTTAGTTCAACCGGGGACAGGGAAGGGCGAGCAGTACTTC.

The rearrangement uses TRBV27 and TRBJ1-6; tentative D call: TRBD1 (6 bases). The CDR3 has 15 amino acids. The germline V and J ends were trimmed by 5 bases and 9 bases, with 17 bases remaining between them. CDR1 is MNHEY and CDR2 is SMNVEV in the germline V gene (reference sequence). The CDR3 DNA is TGTGCCAGCAGTCCTTTACAGGGTAGCGCTTCACCCCTCCACTTT. It yields the protein CASSPLQGSASPLHF.

This rearrangement joins TRBV24-1 to TRBJ2-5; 7 bases fit TRBD2. The CDR3 consists of 16 residues. Germline assignment: CDR1 KGHDR and CDR2 SFDVKD. V dropped 6 bases and J dropped 0; count of bases not matched to a gene: 9. The CDR3 region has the DNA TGTGCCACCAGTACTTCTAGCGGAGCGTACCAAGAGACCCAGTACTTC. Its translation: CATSTSSGAYQETQYF.

The chain uses TRBV4-2 and TRBJ2-7, with no clear D. Germline CDR1 reads LGHNA; CDR2 reads YNFKEQ. The CDR3 extends over 15 amino acids. Trimming took 0 bases from V and 0 from J, leaving 9 bases between them. The DNA for the CDR3 is TGTGCCAGCAGCCAAGATAGGTACAGCTCCTACGAGCAGTACTTC. Translating gives CASSQDRYSSYEQYF.

The genes are TRBV5-8 and TRBJ2-2; unclear D gene. Trimming pared 1 base from V and 1 base from J, leaving 8 bases between. In germline, CDR1 is SGHTS, CDR2 YDEGEE. The CDR3 is 15 amino acids. For the CDR3, the DNA is TGTGCCAGCAGCTTGAACAGACAGAACACCGGGGAGCTGTTTTTT. As protein: CASSLNRQNTGELFF.

To note about this clone: At one boundary the junction diverges from the germline segment, which might be a read error. The chain carries TRBV2 and TRBJ2-1; TRBD1 might be the D (6 bases). Germline CDR1 and CDR2: SNHLY and FYNNEI. This CDR3 has 14 amino acids. This chain's CDR3 is CASSDPTGQNRALF. CDR3 coding DNA: TGTGCCAGCAGTGACCCGACAGGTCAGAACCGGGCGCTCTTC.

The chain is built from TRBV19 and TRBJ1-2; D is possibly TRBD1 (6 bases). Germline V lookup: CDR1 LNHDA, CDR2 SQIVND (reference sequence). The CDR3 extends over 17 amino acids. V lost 7 bases, J lost 4 bases, and 25 bases lay in between. The CDR3 DNA reads as TGTGCCAGTAAAACCCTCGGGACATGGGATTCTTTCTATGGCTACACCTTC. Protein: CASKTLGTWDSFYGYTF.

The CDR3, as DNA: TGTGCCAGCAGCCCGGGACTAAGCACAGATACGCAGTATTTT. It is translated as CASSPGLSTDTQYF. This chain joins TRBV5-4 and TRBJ2-3; TRBD2 agrees at 7 bases. Germline CDR1 reads SGHNT; CDR2 reads YYREEE (reference sequence). V lost 4 bases to trimming and J lost 0 bases; unmatched junction nucleotides: 2. This CDR3 is built from 14 residues.

In this sample, this clone turned up once. The V and J genes are TRBV5-6 and TRBJ2-7; D is possibly TRBD1 (6 bases). Germline V gene sequence: CDR1 SGHDT, CDR2 YYEEEE. Trimming took off 6 bases at V and 1 base at J, with 23 bases between the two ends. This CDR3 has 17 residues. The CDR3 nucleotides are TGTGCCAGCACCCCAGGTGGTTCGGGGACAACATCCTACGAGCAGTACTTC. This codes for CASTPGGSGTTSYEQYF.

The genes are TRBV6-2 or TRBV6-3 and TRBJ2-2; 7 bases match TRBD2. Germline V gives CDR1 MNHEY, CDR2 SVGEGT. After removal of 6 bases from V and 3 bases from J, the junction contained 7 bases not matched to a gene. This CDR3 contains 15 residues. This chain's CDR3 is CASSRGEQDTGELFF. The CDR3 DNA sequence: TGTGCCAGCAGCCGGGGGGAACAGGACACCGGGGAGCTGTTTTTT.